A selection of T cell receptor beta chains follows, all from one sample in a study of T cells in Graves' hyperthyroidism and ophthalmopathy. TCRdb reprocessed the multiplex PCR reads with MiXCR, giving one entry per CDR3 protein. Of 300,000 to 400,000 distinct CDR3 sequences listed, 21% are singletons. The sequenced sample was blood. Source of these receptors: a woman in her 50s with Graves' hyperthyroidism. Both conserved end residues are part of each CDR3. Fields, in order: clone size, V gene, J gene, D gene, CDR3 DNA, CDR3 protein. D genes are given only for firm matches. The size of a clone is reported for some rows only, either as once, few or many, or as a class for expanded clones.

>.|TRBV2|TRBJ2-5|TRBD2
TGTGCCAGCAGTGTTTCATCGGGAGGGGAGACCCAGTACTTC
CASSVSSGGETQYF
>many|TRBV11-3|TRBJ1-1|.
TGTGCCAGCAGCCCTCTTCAGGACGGGAACACTGAAGCTTTCTTT
CASSPLQDGNTEAFF
>many|TRBV5-5|TRBJ2-1|.
TGTGCCAGCAGCTTGCCGGGGTACAATGAGCAGTTCTTC
CASSLPGYNEQFF
>.|TRBV6-2/TRBV6-3|TRBJ2-2|.
TGTGCCAGCAGTTTTTTGGTAGGGGAGCTGTTTTTT
CASSFLVGELFF
>few|TRBV29-1|TRBJ1-2|TRBD1
TGCAGCGCCCTGACAGGGTCTATATATGGCTACACCTTC
CSALTGSIYGYTF
>.|TRBV6-1|TRBJ2-5|TRBD2
TGTGCCAGCAGCGGGACTAGCGGGAGGGCGACGAGGACCCAGTACTTC
CASSGTSGRATRTQYF
>.|TRBV6-1|TRBJ1-1|.
TGTGCCAGCACGAACGCGGGGACTGAAGCTTTCTTT
CASTNAGTEAFF
>many|TRBV20-1|TRBJ2-7|.
TGCAGTGCTAGAGTCAGACCGACTGGCGAGCAGTACTTC
CSARVRPTGEQYF
>.|TRBV2|TRBJ2-2|TRBD1
TGTGCCAGCAGCTACAGGGGGAGAGGGAACACCGGGGAGCTGTTTTTT
CASSYRGRGNTGELFF
>many|TRBV28|TRBJ2-7|TRBD1
TGTGCCAGCAGTTCGAGGGGGACAGGGGGGCTCGAGCAGTACTTC
CASSSRGTGGLEQYF
>few|TRBV30|TRBJ2-1|.
TGTGCCTGGAGTGTGGGGGAGCAGTTCTTC
CAWSVGEQFF
>many|TRBV2|TRBJ2-7|TRBD2
TGTGCCAGCAGTCGAGATAGCGGGACCTCATACGAGCAGTACTTC
CASSRDSGTSYEQYF
>many|TRBV7-8|TRBJ2-2|TRBD2
TGTGCCAGCAGCCTCCGGACTAGCGGGGGGACCGGGGAGCTGTTTTTT
CASSLRTSGGTGELFF
>few|TRBV20-1|TRBJ2-2|TRBD2
TGCAGTGTTGGGACTAGCGGGGGGGGACGAGGCGGGGAGCTGTTTTTT
CSVGTSGGGRGGELFF
>many|TRBV30|TRBJ1-3|.
TGTGCCTGGACACCAGGCCTGGGGTCTGGAAACACCATATATTTT
CAWTPGLGSGNTIYF
>many|TRBV11-1|TRBJ2-1|.
TGTGCCAGCAGCGAAGGACCAAAAATCAATGAGCAGTTCTTC
CASSEGPKINEQFF
>many|TRBV7-8|TRBJ2-1|TRBD1
TGTGCCAGCAGCCACCCGAACGGGGACAGGCCCTCACGTGAGCAGTTCTTC
CASSHPNGDRPSREQFF
>.|TRBV27|TRBJ2-4|.
TGTGCCAGCAGTCGCGCAGGTGAACTAGCCAAAAACATTCAGTACTTC
CASSRAGELAKNIQYF
>many|TRBV28|TRBJ2-7|.
TGTGCCAGCAGCGTTGGGCTAGCAGGGGTCGGGGATGACTACGAGCAGTACTTC
CASSVGLAGVGDDYEQYF
>many|TRBV28|TRBJ2-5|TRBD1
TGTGCCAGCATTCCAAACAGGGGAGAGACCCAGTACTTC
CASIPNRGETQYF
>many|TRBV5-1|TRBJ2-1|TRBD2
TGCGCCAGCAGCCGGACTAGCGGGATTAACAATGAGCAGTTCTTC
CASSRTSGINNEQFF
>.|TRBV9|TRBJ1-1|TRBD1
TGTGCCAGCAGCATCGGGACAGGTGAAGCTTTCTTT
CASSIGTGEAFF
>.|TRBV13|TRBJ1-3|.
TGTGCCAGCAGGAGACCGATCCGGGACCCCGGAAACACCATATATTTT
CASRRPIRDPGNTIYF
>many|TRBV3-1|TRBJ1-2|.
TGTGCCAGCAGCCCCTACACGGGGGGAGACTATGGCTACACCTTC
CASSPYTGGDYGYTF
>.|TRBV5-1|TRBJ1-2|TRBD1
TGCGCCAGCAGCACGGGACAGGGGAAAGGGTCTGGCTACACCTTC
CASSTGQGKGSGYTF
>many|TRBV10-3|TRBJ2-7|TRBD2
TGTGCCATCAGTGAGATGGGACTAGCGGGGGGCGCAAGATCCTACGAGCAGTACTTC
CAISEMGLAGGARSYEQYF
>many|TRBV28|TRBJ1-5|.
TGTGCCTCCCTGCCCGGGGGGGTTAGCAATCAGCCCCAGCATTTT
CASLPGGVSNQPQHF
>few|TRBV4-1|TRBJ2-7|TRBD1
TGCGCCAGCAGCCGGGGACAGGGGCTTTTCGAGCAGTACTTC
CASSRGQGLFEQYF
>.|TRBV3-1|TRBJ2-2|.
TGTGCCAGCAGCCAAACGGGCAGGGGAGCCGGGGAGCTGTTTTTT
CASSQTGRGAGELFF
>.|TRBV28|TRBJ2-7|TRBD1
TGTGCCAGCAGTTTCCGGACAGGGTCCTACGAGCAGTACTTC
CASSFRTGSYEQYF
>many|TRBV30|TRBJ2-7|.
TGTGCCTGGCAGGACAGAAACGAGCAGTACTTC
CAWQDRNEQYF
>.|TRBV6-1|TRBJ2-3|.
TGTGCCAGCAGTGAAGCTCGGGTTTTCACAGATACGCAGTATTTT
CASSEARVFTDTQYF
>.|TRBV5-1|TRBJ2-7|.
TGCGCCAGCAGCTTGGCTGGAGGGGTAGGCGAGCAGTACTTC
CASSLAGGVGEQYF
>.|TRBV6-4|TRBJ2-1|.
TGTGCCAGCAGTCGTTGGCCGGCCAGGAGGAATGAGCAGTTCTTC
CASSRWPARRNEQFF
>.|TRBV7-9|TRBJ2-7|.
TGTGCCAGCAGCCTGAGCGGAATCAGCTCCTACGAGCAGTACTTC
CASSLSGISSYEQYF
>.|TRBV18|TRBJ1-3|.
TGTGCCAGCTCATTCGACAGGAATTCTGGAAACACCATATATTTT
CASSFDRNSGNTIYF
>many|TRBV30|TRBJ1-1|TRBD1
TGTGCCTGGAGTCCCCAACGGGACAGTATCAAAGCTTTCTTT
CAWSPQRDSIKAFF
>many|TRBV15|TRBJ2-3|.
TGTGCCACCAGCGGGGTGGATTCCACAGATACGCAGTATTTT
CATSGVDSTDTQYF
>many|TRBV20-1|TRBJ2-3|.
TGCAGTGCTAGACGTCCTCAGGGTTCTACAGATACGCAGTATTTT
CSARRPQGSTDTQYF
>many|TRBV10-3|TRBJ2-3|.
TGTGCCATCACGGAGACAGGAACCACAGATACGCAGTATTTT
CAITETGTTDTQYF
>few|TRBV2|TRBJ2-7|TRBD2
TGTGCCAGCAGCCTGAAGTTGGGACTAGTAGGCGAGCAGTACTTC
CASSLKLGLVGEQYF
>.|TRBV2|TRBJ2-1|TRBD1
TGTGCCAGCAGTGAGCGGACAGGGAACTACAATGAGCAGTTCTTC
CASSERTGNYNEQFF
>many|TRBV5-1|TRBJ2-5|TRBD1
TGCGCCAGCAGCTTGTCGGGACAGGGGGCAGAGACCCAGTACTTC
CASSLSGQGAETQYF
>.|TRBV7-3|TRBJ2-7|.
TGTGCCAGCAGCCTCGGGACCGCAGAGACCTACGAGCAGTACTTC
CASSLGTAETYEQYF
>few|TRBV5-1|TRBJ1-1|TRBD1
TGCGCCAGCAGCTTGGAGGACAGGGCTAGGATGAACACTGAAGCTTTCTTT
CASSLEDRARMNTEAFF
>many|TRBV5-1|TRBJ1-5|.
TGCGCCAGCAGCGCTGCAGGTTATAGCAATCAGCCCCAGCATTTT
CASSAAGYSNQPQHF